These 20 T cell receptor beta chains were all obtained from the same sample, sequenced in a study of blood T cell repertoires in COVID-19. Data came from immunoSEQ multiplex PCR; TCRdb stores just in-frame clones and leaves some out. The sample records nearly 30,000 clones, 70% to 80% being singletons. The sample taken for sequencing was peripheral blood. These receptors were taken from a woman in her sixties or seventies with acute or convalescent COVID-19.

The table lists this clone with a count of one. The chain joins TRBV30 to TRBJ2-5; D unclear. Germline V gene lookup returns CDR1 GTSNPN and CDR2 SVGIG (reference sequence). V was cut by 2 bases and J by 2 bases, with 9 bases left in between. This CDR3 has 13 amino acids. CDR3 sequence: CAWSPLLQETQYF. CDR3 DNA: TGTGCCTGGAGTCCCCTATTACAAGAGACCCAGTACTTC.

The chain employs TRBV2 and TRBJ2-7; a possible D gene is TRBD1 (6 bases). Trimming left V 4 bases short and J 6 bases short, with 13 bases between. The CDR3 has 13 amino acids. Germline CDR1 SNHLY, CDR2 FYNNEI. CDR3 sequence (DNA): TGTGCCAGCAGTGGACCCTGGGGGCTCGAGCAGTACTTC. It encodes CASSGPWGLEQYF.

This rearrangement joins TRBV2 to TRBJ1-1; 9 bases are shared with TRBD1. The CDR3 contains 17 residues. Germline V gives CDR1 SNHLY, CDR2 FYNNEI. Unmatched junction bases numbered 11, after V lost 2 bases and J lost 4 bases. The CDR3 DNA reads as TGTGCCAGCAGTGAAAGGGGACAGGGATGGGGTTTCACTGAAGCTTTCTTT. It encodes CASSERGQGWGFTEAFF.

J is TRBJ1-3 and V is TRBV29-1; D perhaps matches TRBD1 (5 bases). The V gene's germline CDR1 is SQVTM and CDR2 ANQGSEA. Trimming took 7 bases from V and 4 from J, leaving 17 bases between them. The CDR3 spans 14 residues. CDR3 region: CSAELGAQGNTIYF. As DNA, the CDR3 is TGCAGCGCCGAACTTGGGGCGCAAGGAAACACCATATATTTT.

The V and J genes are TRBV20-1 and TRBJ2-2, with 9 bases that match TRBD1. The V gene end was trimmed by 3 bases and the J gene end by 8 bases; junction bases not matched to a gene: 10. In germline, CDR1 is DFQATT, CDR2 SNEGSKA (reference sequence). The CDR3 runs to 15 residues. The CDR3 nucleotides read TGCAGTGCTAGTTTACCGACAGGGGGAGAGGGGGAGCTGTTTTTT. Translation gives CSASLPTGGEGELFF.

As DNA, the CDR3 is TGTGCCAGCAGCTTTGGGAGCGGGAGTCGGGAAGCCGGGGAGCTGTTTTTT. Its protein product is CASSFGSGSREAGELFF. The V and J genes are TRBV5-6 and TRBJ2-2, with 8 positions matching TRBD2. CDR1 is SGHDT, CDR2 YYEEEE, per germline. Unmatched junction bases numbered 12, after V lost 2 bases and J lost 6 bases. This CDR3 is built from 17 residues.

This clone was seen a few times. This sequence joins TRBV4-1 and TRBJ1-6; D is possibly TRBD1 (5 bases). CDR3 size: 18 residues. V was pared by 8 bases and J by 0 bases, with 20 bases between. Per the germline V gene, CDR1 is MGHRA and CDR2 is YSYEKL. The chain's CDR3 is CASSTRGGSISYNSPLHF. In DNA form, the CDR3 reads TGCGCCAGCTCTACTCGGGGGGGATCCATCTCCTATAATTCACCCCTCCACTTT.

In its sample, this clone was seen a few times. The CDR3 DNA follows: TGCAGTGCTAGTCCAGGTAATCAGCCCCAGCATTTT. Translated: CSASPGNQPQHF. The rearrangement links TRBV20-1 to TRBJ1-5, with D hard to call. Per germline, CDR1 DFQATT and CDR2 SNEGSKA (reference sequence). V was cut by 3 bases and J by 4 bases, with 7 bases left in between. The CDR3 runs 12 residues.

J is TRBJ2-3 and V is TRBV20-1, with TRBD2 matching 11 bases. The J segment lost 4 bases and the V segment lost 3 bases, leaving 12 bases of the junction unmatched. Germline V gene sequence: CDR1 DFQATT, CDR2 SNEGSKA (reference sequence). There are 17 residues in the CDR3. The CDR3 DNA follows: TGCAGTGCTAGTGTTTCCCTAGCGGGAGGTATCGCAGATACGCAGTATTTT. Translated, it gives CSASVSLAGGIADTQYF.

The CDR3 DNA reads as TGTGCCAGCAGCGCGACTAGCGGGGGAACAGATACGCAGTATTTT. This sequence encodes CASSATSGGTDTQYF. This rearrangement joins TRBV7-2 to TRBJ2-3; 12 bases fit TRBD2. The CDR3 runs 15 residues. Germline CDR1 reads SGHTA; CDR2 reads FQGNSA. V dropped 5 bases and J dropped 3; count of bases not matched to a gene: 3.

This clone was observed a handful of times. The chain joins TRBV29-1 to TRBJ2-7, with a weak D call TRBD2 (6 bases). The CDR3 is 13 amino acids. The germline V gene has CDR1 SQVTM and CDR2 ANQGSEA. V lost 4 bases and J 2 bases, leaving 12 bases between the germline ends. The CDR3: CSVAVPGAYEQYF. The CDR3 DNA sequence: TGCAGCGTTGCGGTTCCGGGGGCCTACGAGCAGTACTTC.

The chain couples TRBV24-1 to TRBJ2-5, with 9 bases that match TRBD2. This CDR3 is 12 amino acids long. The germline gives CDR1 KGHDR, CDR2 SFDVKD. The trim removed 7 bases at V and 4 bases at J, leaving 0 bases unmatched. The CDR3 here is CATRGLAETQYF. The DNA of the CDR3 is TGTGCCACCAGGGGACTAGCAGAGACCCAGTACTTC.

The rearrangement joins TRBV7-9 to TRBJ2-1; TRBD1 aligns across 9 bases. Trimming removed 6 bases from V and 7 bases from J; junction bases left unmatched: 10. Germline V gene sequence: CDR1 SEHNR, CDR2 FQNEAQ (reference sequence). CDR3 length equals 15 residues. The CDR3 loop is CASRRQGGIRNEQFF. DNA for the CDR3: TGTGCCAGCAGGAGACAGGGGGGTATTAGGAATGAGCAGTTCTTC.

CDR3 loop: CASSGVEQGTKTHTGELFF. The CDR3 DNA reads as TGTGCCAGCAGTGGGGTTGAACAGGGAACCAAAACCCACACCGGGGAGCTGTTTTTT. V and J are TRBV2 and TRBJ2-2; D may be TRBD1 (6 bases). Looked up from germline, CDR1 is SNHLY and CDR2 is FYNNEI. The CDR3 length is 19 residues. Trimming removed 4 bases from V and 3 bases from J, with 24 bases in between. Drawing the rest from reference TRBV2 and TRBJ2-2, the complete variable domain is EPEVTQTPSHQVTQMGQEVILRCVPISNHLYFYWYRQILGQKVEFLVSFYNNEISEKSEIFDDQFSVERPDGSNFTLKIRSTKLEDSAMYFCASSGVEQGTKTHTGELFFGEGSRLTVL.

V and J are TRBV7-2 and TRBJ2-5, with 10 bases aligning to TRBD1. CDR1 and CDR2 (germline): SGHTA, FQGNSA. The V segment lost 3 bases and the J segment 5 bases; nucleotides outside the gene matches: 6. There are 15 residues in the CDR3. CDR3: CASSFDAGQGETQYF. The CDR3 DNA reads TGTGCCAGCAGCTTTGACGCGGGACAGGGGGAGACCCAGTACTTC.

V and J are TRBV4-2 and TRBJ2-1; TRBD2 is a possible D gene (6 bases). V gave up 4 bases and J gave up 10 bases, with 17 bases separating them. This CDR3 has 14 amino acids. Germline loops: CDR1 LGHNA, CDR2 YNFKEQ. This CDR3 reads CASSLDRGWGEQFF. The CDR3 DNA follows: TGTGCCAGCAGCCTCGATCGGGGGTGGGGAGAGCAGTTCTTC.

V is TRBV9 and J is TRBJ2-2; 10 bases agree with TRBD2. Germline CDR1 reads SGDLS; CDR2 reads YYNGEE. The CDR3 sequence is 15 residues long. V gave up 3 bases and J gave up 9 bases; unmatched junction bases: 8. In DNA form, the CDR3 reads TGTGCCAGCAGCGAGGGGACTAGCGATATAAGGGAGCTGTTTTTT. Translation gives CASSEGTSDIRELFF.

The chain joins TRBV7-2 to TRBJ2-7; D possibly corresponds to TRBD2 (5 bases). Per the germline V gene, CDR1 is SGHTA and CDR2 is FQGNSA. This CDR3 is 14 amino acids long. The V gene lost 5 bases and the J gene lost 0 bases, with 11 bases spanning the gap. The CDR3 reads CASSPDFSSYEQYF. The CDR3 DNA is TGTGCCAGCAGCCCGGACTTCAGCTCCTACGAGCAGTACTTC.

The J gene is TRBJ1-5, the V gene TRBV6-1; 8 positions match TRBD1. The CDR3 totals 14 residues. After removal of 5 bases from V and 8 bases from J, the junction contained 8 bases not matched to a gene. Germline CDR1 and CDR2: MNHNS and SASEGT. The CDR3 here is CASSPGQGIEPQHF. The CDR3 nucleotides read TGTGCCAGCAGTCCAGGACAGGGAATAGAGCCCCAGCATTTT.

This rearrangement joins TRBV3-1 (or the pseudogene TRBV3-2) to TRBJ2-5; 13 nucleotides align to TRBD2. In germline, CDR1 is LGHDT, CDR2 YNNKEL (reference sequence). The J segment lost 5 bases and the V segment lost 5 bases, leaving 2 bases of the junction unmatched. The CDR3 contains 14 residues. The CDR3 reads CASSRTSGSETQYF. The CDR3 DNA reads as TGTGCCAGCAGCAGGACTAGCGGGAGTGAGACCCAGTACTTC.